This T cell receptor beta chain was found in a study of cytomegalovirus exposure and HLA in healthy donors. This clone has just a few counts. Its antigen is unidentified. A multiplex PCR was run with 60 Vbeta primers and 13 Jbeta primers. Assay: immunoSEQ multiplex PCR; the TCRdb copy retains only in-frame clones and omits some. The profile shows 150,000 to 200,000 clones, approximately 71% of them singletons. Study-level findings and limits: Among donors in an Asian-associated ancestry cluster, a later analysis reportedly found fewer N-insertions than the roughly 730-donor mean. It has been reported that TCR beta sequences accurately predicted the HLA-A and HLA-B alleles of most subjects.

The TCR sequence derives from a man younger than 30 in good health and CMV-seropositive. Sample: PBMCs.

DNA of the CDR3: TGTGCCATCGAAGACGGGTTAACCTACGAGCAGTACTTC. Protein sequence: CAIEDGLTYEQYF. The chain has TRBV10-3 and TRBJ2-7; D gene uncertain. The CDR3 totals 13 residues. The V gene's germline CDR1 is ENHRY and CDR2 SYGVKD. V was trimmed by 8 bases and J by 2 bases, leaving 13 bases between them.